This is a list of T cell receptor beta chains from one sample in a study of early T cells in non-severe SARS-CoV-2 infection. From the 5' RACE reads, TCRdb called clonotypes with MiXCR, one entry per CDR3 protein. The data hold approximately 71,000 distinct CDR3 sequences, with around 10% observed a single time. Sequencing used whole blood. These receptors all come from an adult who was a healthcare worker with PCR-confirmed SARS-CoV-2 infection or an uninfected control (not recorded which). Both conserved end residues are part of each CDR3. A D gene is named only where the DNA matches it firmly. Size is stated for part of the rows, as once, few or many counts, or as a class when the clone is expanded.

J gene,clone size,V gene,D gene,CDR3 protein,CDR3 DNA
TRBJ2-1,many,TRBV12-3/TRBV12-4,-,CASTLGGHEQFF,TGTGCCAGCACCCTGGGGGGGCATGAGCAGTTCTTC
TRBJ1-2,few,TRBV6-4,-,CASSGLRGDGYTF,TGTGCCAGCAGCGGGCTAAGGGGGGATGGCTACACCTTC
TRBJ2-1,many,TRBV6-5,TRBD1,CASRSTGDNEQFF,TGTGCCAGCAGATCGACAGGGGACAATGAGCAGTTCTTC
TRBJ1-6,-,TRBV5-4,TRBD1,CASSVDRDSPLHF,TGTGCCAGCAGCGTTGACAGGGATTCACCCCTCCACTTT
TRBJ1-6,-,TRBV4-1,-,CASSQGSRGSPLHF,TGCGCCAGCAGCCAAGGATCAAGGGGGTCACCCCTCCACTTT
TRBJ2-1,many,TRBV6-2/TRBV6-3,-,CASSRRPQREQFF,TGTGCCAGCAGTCGACGCCCTCAGCGGGAGCAGTTCTTC
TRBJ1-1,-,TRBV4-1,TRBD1,CASSQGGTGVTEAFF,TGCGCCAGCAGCCAAGGGGGGACAGGGGTAACTGAAGCTTTCTTT
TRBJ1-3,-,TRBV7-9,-,CASSSRGRVGNTIYF,TGTGCCAGCAGCTCCCGAGGGAGGGTCGGAAACACCATATATTTT
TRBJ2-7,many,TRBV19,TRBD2,CASSIEASGSLTYEQYF,TGTGCCAGTAGTATAGAGGCTAGCGGGAGCCTAACCTACGAGCAGTACTTC
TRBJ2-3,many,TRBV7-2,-,CASSLGGLSPDTQYF,TGTGCCAGCAGCTTAGGGGGCTTGAGTCCCGACACGCAGTATTTT
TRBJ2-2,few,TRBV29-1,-,CSAIGTSGELFF,TGCAGCGCCATAGGTACTAGCGGGGAGCTGTTTTTT
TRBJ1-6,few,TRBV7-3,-,CASSSNGAGNSPLHF,TGTGCCAGCAGCTCCAACGGGGCAGGGAATTCACCCCTCCACTTT
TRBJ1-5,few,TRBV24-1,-,CATSDLGNQPQHF,TGTGCCACCAGTGATTTGGGCAATCAGCCCCAGCATTTT
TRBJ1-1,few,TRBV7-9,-,CASSLDAYTEAFF,TGTGCCAGCAGCTTAGATGCTTACACTGAAGCTTTCTTT
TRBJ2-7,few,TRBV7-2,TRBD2,CASSFSAGLRERWYF,TGTGCCAGCAGCTTTTCCGCAGGGTTGCGGGAGAGATGGTACTTC
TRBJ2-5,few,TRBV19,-,CASSLNTASSRETQYF,TGTGCCAGCTCCTTAAACACGGCTAGTTCTCGAGAGACCCAGTACTTC
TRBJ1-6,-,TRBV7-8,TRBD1,CASSSTRTGGNSPLHF,TGTGCCAGCAGCTCCACGAGAACAGGGGGAAATTCACCCCTCCACTTT
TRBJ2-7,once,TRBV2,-,CASRGSSYEQYF,TGTGCCAGCCGTGGAAGCTCCTACGAGCAGTACTTC
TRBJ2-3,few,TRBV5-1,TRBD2,CASSLDGGRSTDTQYF,TGCGCCAGCAGCTTGGATGGCGGGAGGAGCACAGATACGCAGTATTTT
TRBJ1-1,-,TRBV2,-,CASSDGMNTEAFF,TGTGCCAGCAGTGATGGCATGAACACTGAAGCTTTCTTT
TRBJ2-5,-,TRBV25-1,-,CANSEYDETQYF,TGTGCCAACAGTGAATATGATGAGACCCAGTACTTC
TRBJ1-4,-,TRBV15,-,CATSRDVGIGTGDEKLFF,TGTGCCACCAGCAGAGATGTGGGGATAGGAACAGGAGATGAAAAACTGTTTTTT
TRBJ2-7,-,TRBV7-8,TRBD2,CASSPAGGLDYEQYF,TGTGCCAGCAGCCCAGCGGGGGGGCTTGACTACGAGCAGTACTTC
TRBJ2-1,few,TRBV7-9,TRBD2,CASSPPGVAGMAEQFF,TGTGCCAGCAGCCCTCCCGGAGTAGCGGGAATGGCTGAGCAGTTCTTC
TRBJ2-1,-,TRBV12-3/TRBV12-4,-,CASSPMGSNQDEQFF,TGTGCCAGCAGCCCCATGGGAAGTAATCAGGATGAGCAGTTCTTC
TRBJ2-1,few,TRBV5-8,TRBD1,CASSPGQGSDEQFF,TGTGCCAGCAGCCCCGGACAGGGGAGTGATGAGCAGTTCTTC
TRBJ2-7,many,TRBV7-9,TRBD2,CASSVGLAGYEQYF,TGTGCCAGCAGCGTAGGACTAGCGGGTTACGAGCAGTACTTC
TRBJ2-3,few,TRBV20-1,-,CSARRGGTDTQYF,TGCAGTGCTAGGCGGGGCGGCACAGATACGCAGTATTTT
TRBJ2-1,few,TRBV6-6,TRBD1,CASRLGQSSYNEQFF,TGTGCCAGCAGGTTGGGACAGAGCTCCTACAATGAGCAGTTCTTC
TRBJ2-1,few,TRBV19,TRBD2,CASRGGKYNEQFF,TGTGCCAGTCGGGGAGGGAAATACAATGAGCAGTTCTTC
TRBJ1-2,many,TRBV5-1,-,CASSTSPGVGEAYGYTF,TGCGCCAGCAGCACGTCCCCAGGGGTAGGAGAGGCCTATGGCTACACCTTC
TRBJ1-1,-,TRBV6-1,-,CASSERRGSTEAFF,TGTGCCAGCAGTGAAAGGAGGGGATCCACTGAAGCTTTCTTT
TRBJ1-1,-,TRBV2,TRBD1,CASSPWTGDTEAFF,TGTGCCAGCAGTCCCTGGACAGGAGACACTGAAGCTTTCTTT
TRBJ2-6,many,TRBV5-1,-,CASSLGRRTLFSGANVLTF,TGCGCCAGCAGCTTGGGTAGGAGAACCCTCTTCTCTGGGGCCAACGTCCTGACTTTC
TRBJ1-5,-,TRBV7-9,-,CASSWGEGTGNQPQHF,TGTGCCAGCAGTTGGGGAGAAGGGACGGGCAATCAGCCCCAGCATTTT
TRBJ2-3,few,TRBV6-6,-,CASSYSRRRDTDTQYF,TGTGCCAGCAGTTACTCACGCAGGAGAGACACAGATACGCAGTATTTT